The next 16 T cell receptor beta chains were all read from a single sample in a study of vaccination and CD4 T cells after COVID-19. Researchers used the Oncomine TCR Beta short-read assay to sequence DNA from cultured CD4+ T cells. TCRdb re-called the PCR reads through MiXCR, storing one row per CDR3 protein. The data show roughly 14,000 distinct CDR3 sequences, with around 42% seen just once and roughly a fifth held by the top ten. Treatment: roughly ten-day PBMC culture with coronavirus spike peptide pools or control peptides (ViraFEST assay). These TCRs' antigens remain unknown. The source was CD4+ T cells from blood, cultured in vitro, collected before SARS-CoV-2 vaccination. The receptors come from a human donor who had recovered from COVID-19.

This clonotype was counted only a few times. The V and J genes are TRBV19 and TRBJ1-1, with D unresolved. Trimming pared 5 bases from V and 3 bases from J, leaving 10 bases between. The CDR3 covers 13 residues. Per germline, CDR1 LNHDA and CDR2 SQIVND (reference sequence). The CDR3 DNA reads TGTGCCAGTAGTTCATTCGGGGACACTGAAGCTTTCTTT. Residues: CASSSFGDTEAFF.

The chain links TRBV7-9 to TRBJ2-3, with TRBD2 matching 14 bases. In germline, CDR1 is SEHNR, CDR2 FQNEAQ (reference sequence). Losses at the gene ends were 3 bases for V and 3 bases for J; bases not matched to a gene: 5. This CDR3 has 17 residues. CDR3 DNA sequence: TGTGCCAGCAGCTTTGGACTAGCGGGGGGCATAACAGATACGCAGTATTTT. This gives the protein CASSFGLAGGITDTQYF.

The J gene is TRBJ2-3, the V gene TRBV6-2 or TRBV6-3, with 7 bases lining up with TRBD1. From germline, CDR1 is MNHEY and CDR2 SVGEGT. The CDR3 sequence is 14 residues long. Unmatched junction bases numbered 7, after V lost 0 bases and J lost 10 bases. The CDR3 DNA follows: TGTGCCAGCAGTTACTCTGACAGGGTAGGAGCGCAGTATTTT. The encoded protein is CASSYSDRVGAQYF.

This chain connects TRBV24-1 to TRBJ2-7; 9 nucleotides agree with TRBD1. J lost 2 bases, V lost 2 bases, and 3 bases had no gene match. CDR1 is KGHDR and CDR2 is SFDVKD in the germline V gene. This CDR3 spans 15 amino acids. The CDR3 DNA sequence: TGTGCCACCAGTGATTCTAGACAGGGGGCCTACGAGCAGTACTTC. It encodes CATSDSRQGAYEQYF.

V gene TRBV7-9 combines with J gene TRBJ2-3; 9 nucleotides line up with TRBD1. This CDR3 comprises 14 residues. Germline CDR1 reads SEHNR; CDR2 reads FQNEAQ (reference sequence). J was trimmed by 5 bases and V by 3 bases; bases with no gene match: 3. For the CDR3, the DNA is TGTGCCAGCAGCTTGGGACAGGGAGTAGATACGCAGTATTTT. As protein: CASSLGQGVDTQYF. The variable domain in full, completed from reference TRBV7-9 and TRBJ2-3, reads DTGVSQNPRHKITKRGQNVTFRCDPISEHNRLYWYRQTLGQGPEFLTYFQNEAQLEKSRLLSDRFSAERPKGSFSTLEIQRTEQGDSAMYLCASSLGQGVDTQYFGPGTRLTVL.

The gene calls are TRBV28 and TRBJ1-2; no clear D gene. Trimming pared 3 bases from V and 4 bases from J, leaving 15 bases between. This CDR3 region has 15 residues. Germline CDR1 is MDHEN and CDR2 is SYDVKM. CDR3: CASSLAAGSAYGYTF. The CDR3 bases are TGTGCCAGCAGTTTGGCCGCCGGGTCCGCCTATGGCTACACCTTC.

V gene TRBV1 combines with J gene TRBJ1-6. TRBV1 represents a pseudogene. This CDR3 has 14 residues. The CDR3 loop is CTSGSEDGDSPLHF. The DNA for the CDR3 is TGCACCAGCGGTTCCGAGGACGGGGATTCACCCCTCCACTTT.

This clonotype is large (0.1 to 1%). J is TRBJ2-2 and V is TRBV29-1; D is perhaps TRBD1 (7 bases). The CDR3 loop spans 13 amino acids. The germline V and J ends were trimmed by 6 bases and 5 bases, with 13 bases remaining between them. Germline V lookup: CDR1 SQVTM, CDR2 ANQGSEA. CDR3 sequence reads: CSVNRGGTGELFF. CDR3 nucleotide sequence: TGCAGCGTCAACAGGGGAGGAACCGGGGAGCTGTTTTTT.

This clonotype occurred once. The chain links TRBV6-1 to TRBJ1-1; weak D call: TRBD1 (5 bases). The CDR3 is 12 residues long. V was trimmed by 5 bases and J by 6 bases, leaving 10 bases between them. Per germline, CDR1 MNHNS and CDR2 SASEGT. CDR3 bases: TGTGCCAGCAGTCTTCAGGGCGCTGAAGCTTTCTTT. Amino acid sequence: CASSLQGAEAFF.

In nucleotides, the CDR3 is TGTGCCAGCAGCCCCGTTACAGGGGGCTATGGCTACACCTTC. Translation gives CASSPVTGGYGYTF. V gene TRBV12-3 or TRBV12-4 combines with J gene TRBJ1-2; 8 bases align to TRBD1. The CDR3 is 14 residues long. The trim removed 6 bases at V and 4 bases at J, leaving 7 bases unmatched.

Concerning this clonotype: One junction end disagrees with the germline gene, perhaps due to a read error. This sequence joins TRBV10-1 and TRBJ1-2; D perhaps matches TRBD1 (5 bases). The V gene's germline CDR1 is WNHNN and CDR2 SYGVQD (reference sequence). The CDR3 has 13 amino acids. CDR3 nucleotides: TGCGCCAGCAGTGAGTCAGGGGACTATGGCTACATCTTC. Translation: CASSESGDYGYIF.

The chain uses TRBV20-1 and TRBJ1-3; perhaps TRBD1 as D (5 bases). The length of the CDR3 is 14 residues. From germline, CDR1 is DFQATT and CDR2 SNEGSKA (reference sequence). V was shortened by 3 bases and J by 2 bases, with 11 bases between the two germline ends. This chain's CDR3 is CSASQGVTGNTIYF. CDR3 nucleotide sequence: TGCAGTGCTAGCCAGGGAGTAACTGGAAACACCATATATTTT.

There are a few counts of this clonotype. The chain couples TRBV10-3 to TRBJ1-5; TRBD1 agrees at 9 bases. CDR1 is ENHRY and CDR2 is SYGVKD in the germline V gene. The CDR3 contains 16 residues. V lost 4 bases and J lost 6; bases outside the gene matches: 10. This chain's CDR3 is CAISADRGGLGQPQHF. In DNA, the CDR3 is TGTGCCATCAGTGCGGACAGGGGCGGGTTGGGTCAGCCCCAGCATTTT.

This clonotype was seen a handful of times. The chain recombines TRBV19 with TRBJ1-2; D unclear. Germline V CDR1 and CDR2: LNHDA, SQIVND (reference sequence). With 3 bases removed from V and 8 bases from J, the gap between germline ends came to 16 bases. CDR3 length: 14 amino acids. Here the CDR3 DNA reads TGTGCCAGTAGTATCCCAATTCCGGGTGGAGGCTACACCTTC. As protein: CASSIPIPGGGYTF.

V and J are TRBV29-1 and TRBJ1-2; D is undetermined. Germline V gives CDR1 SQVTM, CDR2 ANQGSEA. Trimming stripped 1 base from V and 8 bases from J, with 11 bases between. The CDR3 sequence is 12 residues long. CDR3 in amino acids: CSVEVKTSGYTF. The CDR3 region has the DNA TGCAGCGTTGAAGTGAAGACGTCCGGCTACACCTTC.

This clonotype counts as medium-sized (0.01 to 0.1%). The CDR3 here is CASRPGTGNTGELFF. CDR3 DNA sequence: TGTGCCAGCAGACCCGGGACAGGGAACACCGGGGAGCTGTTTTTT. The rearrangement joins TRBV7-2 to TRBJ2-2; 8 nucleotides align to TRBD1. V shed 6 bases, J shed 1 base, and the junction held 4 bases outside the gene matches. The CDR3 covers 15 residues. In germline, CDR1 is SGHTA, CDR2 FQGNSA.